Listed here are 32 T cell receptor beta chains from one sample, sequenced in a study of control samples from healthy donors and cancer patients (dated by TCRdb to 2019 to 2021). Library creation used the immunoSEQ multiplex PCR assay. Drawn from immuneACCESS, this table holds only the in-frame rearrangements with V and J called that TCRdb kept. Clones are partly lost; checked studies trace under half to an unresolved V gene and leave the rest unexplained. Recorded for this sample are 120,000 or so clones; roughly nine tenths of them occurred a single time. About 1.8% of the sample comes from the top ten. The sequenced sample consisted of blood. Every receptor here comes from a man between 18 and 29 years old in good health.

In this sample, this clone turned up once. V is TRBV19 and J is TRBJ1-1, with D possibly TRBD1 on 6 matching bases. The germline gives CDR1 LNHDA, CDR2 SQIVND (reference sequence). Trimming pared 5 bases from V and 8 bases from J, leaving 9 bases between. CDR3 length: 11 residues. The CDR3 DNA follows: TGTGCCAGTAGTGGGGGGCAGGAAGCTTTCTTT. It codes for CASSGGQEAFF.

This chain connects TRBV30 to TRBJ2-5, with 9 bases fitting TRBD2. In germline, CDR1 is GTSNPN, CDR2 SVGIG (reference sequence). Trimming took 3 bases from V and 9 from J; bases not matched to a gene: 17. This CDR3 is built from 16 residues. CDR3 sequence reads: CAWRQGSGRKNFAQYF. CDR3 coding DNA: TGTGCCTGGAGGCAGGGTAGCGGGAGAAAAAATTTTGCCCAGTACTTC.

The chain has TRBV10-3 and TRBJ2-1; D gene uncertain. V dropped 6 bases and J dropped 1 base, with 13 bases sitting between them. This CDR3 is built from 15 residues. Looked up from germline, CDR1 is ENHRY and CDR2 is SYGVKD. The CDR3 DNA reads TGTGCCATCAGGGGGTCGTGGTCATCCTACAATGAGCAGTTCTTC. This gives the protein CAIRGSWSSYNEQFF.

The chain uses TRBV11-2 and TRBJ2-2; tentative D call: TRBD2 (5 bases). This CDR3 is 13 amino acids long. Per the germline V gene, CDR1 is SGHAT and CDR2 is FQNNGV. The V end was cut by 5 bases, the J end by 7 bases, with 11 bases between. CDR3 sequence (DNA): TGTGCCAGCAGCACCCGAAGCGGCGGGGAGCTGTTTTTT. Protein: CASSTRSGGELFF.

The chain carries TRBV10-1 and TRBJ2-7, with 14 bases fitting TRBD2. Germline values: CDR1 WNHNN, CDR2 SYGVQD (reference sequence). J gave up 4 bases and V 3 bases, and 5 bases lay outside the gene matches. This CDR3 is built from 16 residues. CDR3 residues: CASSDGTSGSVYEQYF. In DNA, the CDR3 is TGCGCCAGCAGTGACGGGACTAGCGGGAGTGTGTACGAGCAGTACTTC.

This chain connects TRBV7-2 to TRBJ2-3; D remains ambiguous. The length of the CDR3 is 16 residues. CDR1 SGHTA and CDR2 FQGNSA come from the germline V gene. V lost 5 bases to trimming and J lost 3 bases, with 18 bases between them. Here the CDR3 reads CASSPKSWTSTDTQYF. CDR3 sequence (DNA): TGTGCCAGCAGCCCCAAGTCCTGGACCTCGACAGATACGCAGTATTTT.

The gene calls are TRBV7-9 and TRBJ1-5; D ambiguous. V lost 2 bases and J 2 bases, leaving 7 bases between the germline ends. Germline V gives CDR1 SEHNR, CDR2 FQNEAQ (reference sequence). The CDR3 runs 14 residues. The CDR3 bases are TGTGCCAGCAGCTTATCTGGGCGCAATCAGCCCCAGCATTTT. Translated, it gives CASSLSGRNQPQHF.

This chain uses TRBV14 with TRBJ2-7; 11 positions agree with TRBD1. Germline CDR1 reads SGHDN; CDR2 reads FVKESK. This CDR3 is 18 amino acids long. Trimming cost V 4 bases and J 2 bases; bases outside gene matches: 13. The chain's CDR3 is CASSRNFFGTGGTYEQYF. The CDR3 coding sequence is TGTGCCAGCAGCCGCAATTTTTTCGGGACAGGGGGTACCTACGAGCAGTACTTC. Looking up the rest from reference TRBV14 and TRBJ2-7 gives the full variable domain: EAGVTQFPSHSVIEKGQTVTLRCDPISGHDNLYWYRRVMGKEIKFLLHFVKESKQDESGMPNNRFLAERTGGTYSTLKVQPAELEDSGVYFCASSRNFFGTGGTYEQYFGPGTRLTVT.

J is TRBJ2-4 and V is TRBV4-1; 10 positions match TRBD1. J was trimmed by 6 bases and V by 7 bases; bases with no gene match: 12. The CDR3 runs to 16 residues. Germline CDR1 is MGHRA and CDR2 is YSYEKL. The CDR3: CASTFQTGGVGNIQYF. CDR3 nucleotide sequence: TGCGCCAGCACCTTTCAGACAGGGGGCGTAGGAAACATTCAGTACTTC.

This clone was found a few times. The rearrangement links TRBV14 to TRBJ2-2; D might be TRBD1 or TRBD2, each matching 5 bases. This CDR3 comprises 15 residues. In germline, CDR1 is SGHDN, CDR2 FVKESK. V dropped 1 base and J dropped 7 bases, with 13 bases sitting between them. CDR3 bases: TGTGCCAGCAGCCAAGGACTACTTGACAGCGGGGAGCTGTTTTTT. It encodes CASSQGLLDSGELFF.

V and J are TRBV28 and TRBJ2-5; D is undetermined. V shed 5 bases and J shed 1 base, with 17 bases lying between them. This CDR3 comprises 16 residues. The germline V gene has CDR1 MDHEN and CDR2 SYDVKM. CDR3 nucleotides: TGTGCCAGCAGTCAACTTGGTTCAGCTAGCCAAGAGACCCAGTACTTC. This gives the protein CASSQLGSASQETQYF.

CDR3 loop: CASSSTRDRDWGETQYF. Written as DNA, the CDR3 is TGTGCCAGCAGCTCAACCCGGGACAGGGACTGGGGGGAGACCCAGTACTTC. The gene calls are TRBV7-2 and TRBJ2-5; 9 nucleotides match TRBD1. From germline, CDR1 is SGHTA and CDR2 FQGNSA. The CDR3 has 17 amino acids. V lost 4 bases to trimming and J lost 5 bases; unmatched junction nucleotides: 14.

The chain couples TRBV19 to TRBJ1-2; 9 bases agree with TRBD1. The CDR3 spans 16 residues. CDR1 LNHDA and CDR2 SQIVND come from the germline V gene (reference sequence). J lost 1 base, V lost 1 base, and 4 bases had no gene match. This CDR3 is CASSIGSGQGNYGYTF. The CDR3 DNA reads as TGTGCCAGTAGTATAGGTTCGGGACAGGGTAACTATGGCTACACCTTC.

The V call is TRBV28, the J call TRBJ2-1; TRBD2 matches at 13 bases. The trim removed 7 bases at V and 10 bases at J, leaving 19 bases unmatched. Germline V lookup: CDR1 MDHEN, CDR2 SYDVKM. CDR3 size: 18 residues. In DNA, the CDR3 is TGTGCCAGCACCCTCCTTTCCATGACTAGCGGGAGGACAGGAGAGCAGTTCTTC. The encoded protein is CASTLLSMTSGRTGEQFF.

V gene TRBV6-2 or TRBV6-3 combines with J gene TRBJ2-2; 9 bases map to TRBD2. This CDR3 is built from 16 residues. Germline V gene lookup returns CDR1 MNHEY and CDR2 SVGEGT. Unmatched junction bases numbered 6, after V lost 5 bases and J lost 2 bases. The chain's CDR3 is CASSPPGLANTGELFF. The CDR3 DNA sequence: TGTGCCAGCAGTCCCCCGGGACTAGCCAACACCGGGGAGCTGTTTTTT.

V and J are TRBV6-1 and TRBJ1-1; maybe TRBD1 (5 bases). The V and J ends lost 1 base and 8 bases respectively, with 8 bases between them. The germline V gene has CDR1 MNHNS and CDR2 SASEGT. CDR3 length: 12 amino acids. DNA for the CDR3: TGTGCCAGCAGTGAAGGTAGGACAGAAGCTTTCTTT. The encoded protein is CASSEGRTEAFF.

This clone was recorded only once. The chain couples TRBV7-6 to TRBJ2-7; D is ambiguous. The germline V and J ends were trimmed by 3 bases and 3 bases, with 9 bases remaining between them. Germline assignment: CDR1 SGHVS and CDR2 FNYEAQ. CDR3 size: 13 residues. CDR3 loop: CASSFGTNYEQYF. CDR3 nucleotide sequence: TGTGCCAGCAGCTTCGGCACCAACTACGAGCAGTACTTC.

This clone came up a few times. This chain links TRBV10-3 with TRBJ2-7; the match to TRBD1 covers 8 bases. Germline assignment: CDR1 ENHRY and CDR2 SYGVKD. V shed 2 bases, J shed 0 bases, and the junction held 6 bases outside the gene matches. This CDR3 has 16 residues. CDR3 nucleotides: TGTGCCATCAGTGAGGGGGACAGGACCCTCTCCTACGAGCAGTACTTC. It codes for CAISEGDRTLSYEQYF.

J is TRBJ1-5 and V is TRBV2; tentative D call: TRBD1 (5 bases). V was trimmed by 1 base and J by 7 bases, leaving 11 bases between them. Germline CDR1 SNHLY, CDR2 FYNNEI. This CDR3 region has 14 residues. CDR3 protein: CASSEGQGGQPQHF. The CDR3, as DNA: TGTGCCAGCAGTGAAGGGCAGGGAGGCCAGCCCCAGCATTTT. Full variable domain (missing parts from reference TRBV2 and TRBJ1-5): EPEVTQTPSHQVTQMGQEVILRCVPISNHLYFYWYRQILGQKVEFLVSFYNNEISEKSEIFDDQFSVERPDGSNFTLKIRSTKLEDSAMYFCASSEGQGGQPQHFGDGTRLSIL.

The J gene is TRBJ1-1, the V gene TRBV27, with TRBD1 identical over 8 bases. V lost 6 bases and J lost 0; bases outside the gene matches: 9. This CDR3 is 16 amino acids long. Germline CDR1 MNHEY, CDR2 SMNVEV (reference sequence). CDR3 region: CASRPDRVSMNTEAFF. The CDR3 bases are TGTGCCAGCAGACCGGACAGGGTGAGCATGAACACTGAAGCTTTCTTT.

The V and J genes are TRBV20-1 and TRBJ1-5; no firm D call. V was cut by 7 bases and J by 8 bases, with 9 bases left in between. CDR1 is DFQATT and CDR2 is SNEGSKA in the germline V gene (reference sequence). The CDR3 totals 10 residues. CDR3: CSVSREPQHF. The CDR3 bases are TGCAGTGTCTCAAGGGAGCCCCAGCATTTT.

V is TRBV7-8 and J is TRBJ2-2; TRBD2 matches at 13 bases. Germline V gene sequence: CDR1 SGHVS, CDR2 FQNEAQ. V shed 2 bases and J 3 bases; nucleotides not matched to a gene: 9. The CDR3 sequence is 19 residues long. The CDR3 sequence is CASSLYIVLAGGYTGELFF. The CDR3 DNA follows: TGTGCCAGCAGCTTATATATAGTACTAGCGGGAGGGTACACCGGGGAGCTGTTTTTT.

The count of this clone is one. This chain joins TRBV5-6 and TRBJ2-3, with D unresolved. The CDR3 has 15 residues. The germline V and J ends were trimmed by 1 base and 2 bases, with 11 bases remaining between them. Germline assignment: CDR1 SGHDT and CDR2 YYEEEE. The CDR3 DNA reads TGTGCCAGCAGCTTGAGATCAAGGTACACAGATACGCAGTATTTT. It specifies CASSLRSRYTDTQYF.

V is TRBV11-3 and J is TRBJ1-4; D is perhaps TRBD1 (5 bases). The V gene lost 2 bases and the J gene lost 8 bases, with 9 bases spanning the gap. Germline-derived CDR1 and CDR2 are SGHNT and YENEEA. This CDR3 has 13 residues. The CDR3 region is CASSLNQGEKLFF. CDR3 nucleotide sequence: TGTGCCAGCAGCTTAAACCAGGGAGAAAAACTGTTTTTT.

This chain links TRBV3-1 (or the pseudogene TRBV3-2) with TRBJ2-7; D is unresolved. This CDR3 is 14 amino acids long. The V and J ends lost 4 bases and 2 bases respectively, with 12 bases between them. Germline V gives CDR1 LGHDT, CDR2 YNNKEL (reference sequence). The DNA of the CDR3 is TGTGCCAGCAGCCCACTTGGGTCCACCTACGAGCAGTACTTC. It encodes CASSPLGSTYEQYF.

The chain links TRBV7-3 to TRBJ1-3; D is ambiguous. V dropped 5 bases and J dropped 0 bases, with 11 bases sitting between them. CDR1 and CDR2 (germline): SGHTA, FQGTGA. The CDR3 has 15 residues. The CDR3 loop reads CASSPREFSGNTIYF. The DNA of the CDR3 is TGTGCCAGCAGCCCCCGCGAGTTCTCTGGAAACACCATATATTTT.

The rearrangement uses TRBV29-1 and TRBJ1-1, with no clear D. Germline V CDR1 and CDR2: SQVTM, ANQGSEA. This CDR3 has 10 residues. Between the trimmed V and J ends, which lost 4 bases and 8 bases, there was a span of 8 bases. CDR3 protein: CSVVHREAFF. As DNA, the CDR3 is TGCAGCGTTGTTCACCGGGAAGCTTTCTTT.

This chain connects TRBV9 to TRBJ2-7, with D possibly being TRBD1 or TRBD2 (5 bases each). The ends were cut back, 0 bases at V and 5 bases at J, with 12 bases in the middle. The CDR3 runs to 14 residues. Germline CDR1 is SGDLS and CDR2 is YYNGEE. Here the CDR3 reads CASSVGLQGDEQYF. The CDR3 nucleotides read TGTGCCAGCAGCGTAGGTCTCCAGGGAGACGAGCAGTACTTC.

This chain links TRBV29-1 with TRBJ1-1; D call uncertain. The CDR3 is 16 residues long. Germline V CDR1 and CDR2: SQVTM, ANQGSEA. V was trimmed by 6 bases and J by 1 base, leaving 21 bases between them. The CDR3 sequence is CSVDPRTGVGNTEAFF. The CDR3 DNA sequence: TGCAGCGTGGACCCCCGGACGGGAGTTGGGAACACTGAAGCTTTCTTT.

The V gene is TRBV27, the J gene TRBJ1-1, with D maybe TRBD1 (5 bases). Trimming took off 4 bases at V and 5 bases at J, with 14 bases between the two ends. Per germline, CDR1 MNHEY and CDR2 SMNVEV (reference sequence). The CDR3 sequence is 14 residues long. In nucleotides, the CDR3 is TGTGCCAGCAGTTCTGGGGCCAGGAATACTGAAGCTTTCTTT. This translates into CASSSGARNTEAFF.

The chain combines TRBV9 with TRBJ2-3; D is perhaps TRBD1 (5 bases). Deletions cut 3 bases from V and 4 bases from J, with 15 bases between. This CDR3 is 15 amino acids long. Germline CDR1 reads SGDLS; CDR2 reads YYNGEE. The CDR3 sequence: CASSAVAEGADTQYF. The CDR3 DNA follows: TGTGCCAGCAGCGCCGTGGCCGAAGGGGCAGATACGCAGTATTTT.

The J gene is TRBJ1-1, the V gene TRBV27; tentatively, D is TRBD1 (6 bases). Germline CDR1 and CDR2: MNHEY and SMNVEV (reference sequence). The length of the CDR3 is 19 residues. Trimming shortened V by 1 base and J by 3 bases, and 24 bases separated the two germline ends. CDR3 DNA: TGTGCCAGCAGTTTATTGGGTGGGGGGCGAAGAAGTGCGGACACTGAAGCTTTCTTT. Residues: CASSLLGGGRRSADTEAFF.